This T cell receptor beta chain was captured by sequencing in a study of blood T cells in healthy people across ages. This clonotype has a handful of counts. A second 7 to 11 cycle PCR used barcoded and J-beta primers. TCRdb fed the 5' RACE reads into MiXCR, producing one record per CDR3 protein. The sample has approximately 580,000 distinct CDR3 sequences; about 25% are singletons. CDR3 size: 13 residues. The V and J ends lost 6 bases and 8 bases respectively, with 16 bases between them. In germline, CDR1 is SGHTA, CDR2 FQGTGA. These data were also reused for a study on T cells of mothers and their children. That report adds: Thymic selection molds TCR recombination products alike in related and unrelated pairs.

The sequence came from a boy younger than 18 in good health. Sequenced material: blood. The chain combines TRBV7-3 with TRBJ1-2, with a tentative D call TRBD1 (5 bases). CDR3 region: CASSWDGQGGYTF. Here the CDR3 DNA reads TGTGCCAGCAGTTGGGACGGCCAAGGAGGCTACACCTTC. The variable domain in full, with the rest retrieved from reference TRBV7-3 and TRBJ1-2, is GAGVSQTPSNKVTEKGKYVELRCDPISGHTALYWYRQSLGQGPEFLIYFQGTGAADDSGLPNDRFFAVRPEGSVSTLKIQRTERGDSAVYLCASSWDGQGGYTFGSGTRLTVV.